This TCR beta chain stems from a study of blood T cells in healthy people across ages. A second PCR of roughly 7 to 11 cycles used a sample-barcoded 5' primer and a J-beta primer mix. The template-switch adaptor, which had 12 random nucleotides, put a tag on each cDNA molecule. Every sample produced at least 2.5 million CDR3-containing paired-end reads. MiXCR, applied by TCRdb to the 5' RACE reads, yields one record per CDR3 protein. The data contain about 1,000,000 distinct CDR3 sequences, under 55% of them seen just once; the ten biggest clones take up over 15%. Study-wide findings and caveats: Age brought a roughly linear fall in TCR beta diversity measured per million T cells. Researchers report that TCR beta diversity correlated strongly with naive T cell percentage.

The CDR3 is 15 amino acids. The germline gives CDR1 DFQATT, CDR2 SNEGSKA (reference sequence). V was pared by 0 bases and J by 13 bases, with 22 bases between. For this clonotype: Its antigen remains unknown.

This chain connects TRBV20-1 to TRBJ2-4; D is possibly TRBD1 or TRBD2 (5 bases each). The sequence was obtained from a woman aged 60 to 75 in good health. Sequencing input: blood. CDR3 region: CSARDLSRGPFEQYF. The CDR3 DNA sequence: TGCAGTGCTAGAGACCTATCTCGGGGACCTTTTGAGCAGTACTTC.